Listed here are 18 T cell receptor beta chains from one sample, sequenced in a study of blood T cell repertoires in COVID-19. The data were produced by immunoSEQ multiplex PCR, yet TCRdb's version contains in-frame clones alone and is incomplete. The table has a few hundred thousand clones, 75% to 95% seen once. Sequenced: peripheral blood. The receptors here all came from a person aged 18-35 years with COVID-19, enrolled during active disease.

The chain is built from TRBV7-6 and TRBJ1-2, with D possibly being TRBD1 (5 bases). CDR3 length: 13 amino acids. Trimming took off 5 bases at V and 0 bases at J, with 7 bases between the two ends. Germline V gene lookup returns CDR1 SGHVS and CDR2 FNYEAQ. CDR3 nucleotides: TGTGCCAGCAGCCCGGACACTAACTATGGCTACACCTTC. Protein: CASSPDTNYGYTF. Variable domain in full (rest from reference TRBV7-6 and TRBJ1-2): GAGVSQSPRYKVTKRGQDVALRCDPISGHVSLYWYRQALGQGPEFLTYFNYEAQQDKSGLPNDRFSAERPEGSISTLTIQRTEQRDSAMYRCASSPDTNYGYTFGSGTRLTVV.

The CDR3 bases are TGTGCCAGCAGCCCTAATTCAGGGGTCCTCACTGAAGCTTTCTTT. It yields the protein CASSPNSGVLTEAFF. The rearrangement joins TRBV4-2 to TRBJ1-1; a weak D match, TRBD1 (6 bases). In germline, CDR1 is LGHNA, CDR2 YNFKEQ. Trimming left V 4 bases short and J 4 bases short, with 16 bases between. The CDR3 runs 15 residues.

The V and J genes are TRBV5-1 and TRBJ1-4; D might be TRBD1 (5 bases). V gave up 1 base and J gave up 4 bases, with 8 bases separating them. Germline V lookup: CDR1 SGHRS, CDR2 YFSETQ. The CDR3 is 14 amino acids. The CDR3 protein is CASSLTGSNEKLFF. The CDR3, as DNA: TGCGCCAGCAGCTTGACAGGAAGTAATGAAAAACTGTTTTTT.

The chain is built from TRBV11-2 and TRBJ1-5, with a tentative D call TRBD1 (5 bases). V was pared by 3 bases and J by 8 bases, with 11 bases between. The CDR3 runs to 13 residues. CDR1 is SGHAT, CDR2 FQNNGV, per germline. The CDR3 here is CASSFSRAEPQHF. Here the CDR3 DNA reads TGTGCCAGCAGCTTTTCCAGGGCCGAGCCCCAGCATTTT.

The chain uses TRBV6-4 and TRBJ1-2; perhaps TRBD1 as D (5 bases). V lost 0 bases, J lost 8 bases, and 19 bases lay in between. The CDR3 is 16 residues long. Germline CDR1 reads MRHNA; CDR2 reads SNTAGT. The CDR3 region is CASSDSGGPSSEGYTF. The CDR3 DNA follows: TGTGCCAGCAGTGACTCGGGGGGACCGTCCTCGGAGGGCTACACCTTC.

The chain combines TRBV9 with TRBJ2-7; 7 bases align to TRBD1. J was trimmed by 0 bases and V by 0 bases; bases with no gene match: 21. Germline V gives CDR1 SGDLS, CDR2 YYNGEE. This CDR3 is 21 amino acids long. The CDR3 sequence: CASSVGQGNGVGGVSSYEQYF. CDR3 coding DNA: TGTGCCAGCAGCGTAGGACAGGGAAATGGAGTAGGAGGTGTGAGCTCCTACGAGCAGTACTTC.

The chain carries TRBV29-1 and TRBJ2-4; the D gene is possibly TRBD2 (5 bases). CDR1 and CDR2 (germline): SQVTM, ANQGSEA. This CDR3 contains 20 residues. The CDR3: CTELSGERTFQEIAKNIQYF. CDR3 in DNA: TGCACCGAACTCTCTGGTGAGCGGACCTTTCAGGAAATAGCCAAAAACATTCAGTACTTC.

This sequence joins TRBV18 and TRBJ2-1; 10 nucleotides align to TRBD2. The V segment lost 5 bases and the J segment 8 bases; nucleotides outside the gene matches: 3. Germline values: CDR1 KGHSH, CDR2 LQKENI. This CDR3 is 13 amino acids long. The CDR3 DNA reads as TGTGCCAGCTCATCTAGCGGGAGTGATGAGCAGTTCTTC. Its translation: CASSSSGSDEQFF.

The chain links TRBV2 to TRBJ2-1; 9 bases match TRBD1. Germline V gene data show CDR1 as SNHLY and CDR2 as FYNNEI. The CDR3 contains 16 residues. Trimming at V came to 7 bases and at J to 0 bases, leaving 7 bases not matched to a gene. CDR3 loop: CASTADRGSSYNEQFF. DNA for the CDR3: TGTGCCAGCACCGCCGACAGGGGGAGCTCCTACAATGAGCAGTTCTTC.

In DNA form, the CDR3 reads TGTGCCGGCGACCGGGCGGGAGTAAGAGATACGCAGTATTTT. Its translation is CAGDRAGVRDTQYF. The chain couples TRBV30 to TRBJ2-3; 7 nucleotides align to TRBD2. Germline loops: CDR1 GTSNPN, CDR2 SVGIG (reference sequence). This CDR3 has 14 amino acids. V shed 8 bases and J 5 bases; nucleotides not matched to a gene: 13.

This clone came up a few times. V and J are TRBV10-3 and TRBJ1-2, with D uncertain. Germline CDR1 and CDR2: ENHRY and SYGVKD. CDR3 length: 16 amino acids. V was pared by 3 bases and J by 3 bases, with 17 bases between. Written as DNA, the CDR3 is TGTGCCATCAGTGACCTCGATGAGACTGCCTACTATGGCTACACCTTC. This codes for CAISDLDETAYYGYTF.

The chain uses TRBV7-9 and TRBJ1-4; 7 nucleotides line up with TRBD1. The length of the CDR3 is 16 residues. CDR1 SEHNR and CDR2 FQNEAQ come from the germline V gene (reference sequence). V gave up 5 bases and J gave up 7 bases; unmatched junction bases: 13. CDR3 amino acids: CASSQGTALGGEKLFF. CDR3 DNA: TGTGCCAGCAGCCAAGGGACAGCCCTTGGGGGTGAAAAACTGTTTTTT.

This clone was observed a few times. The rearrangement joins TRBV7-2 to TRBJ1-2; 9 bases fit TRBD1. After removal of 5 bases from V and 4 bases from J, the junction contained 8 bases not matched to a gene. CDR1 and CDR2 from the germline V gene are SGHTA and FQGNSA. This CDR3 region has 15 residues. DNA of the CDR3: TGTGCCAGCAGCCCCCGGACAGGGGACGCCTATGGCTACACCTTC. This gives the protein CASSPRTGDAYGYTF.

CDR3 sequence reads: CASSVGRDRGSSPLHF. DNA of the CDR3: TGTGCCAGCAGCGTAGGGCGGGACAGGGGGTCTTCACCCCTCCACTTT. This chain links TRBV9 with TRBJ1-6; 11 nucleotides align to TRBD1. The V gene's germline CDR1 is SGDLS and CDR2 YYNGEE. With V trimmed by 0 bases and J by 9 bases, 5 bases remained unmatched. There are 16 residues in the CDR3.

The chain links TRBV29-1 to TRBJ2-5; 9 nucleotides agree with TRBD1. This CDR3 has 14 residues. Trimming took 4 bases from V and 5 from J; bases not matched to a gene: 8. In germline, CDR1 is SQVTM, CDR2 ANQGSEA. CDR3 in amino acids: CSVGEGQGWETQYF. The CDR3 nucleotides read TGCAGCGTTGGTGAGGGACAGGGATGGGAGACCCAGTACTTC. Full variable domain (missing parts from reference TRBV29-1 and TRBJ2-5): SAVISQKPSRDICQRGTSLTIQCQVDSQVTMMFWYRQQPGQSLTLIATANQGSEATYESGFVIDKFPISRPNLTFSTLTVSNMSPEDSSIYLCSVGEGQGWETQYFGPGTRLLVL.

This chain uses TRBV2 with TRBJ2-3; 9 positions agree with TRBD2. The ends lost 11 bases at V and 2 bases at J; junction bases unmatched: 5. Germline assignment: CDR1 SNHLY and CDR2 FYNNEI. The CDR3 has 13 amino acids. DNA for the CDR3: TGTGCCTGCGGGAGGGAGAACACAGATACGCAGTATTTT. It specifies CACGRENTDTQYF.

This CDR3 reads CATSYGQGYEQYF. DNA for the CDR3: TGTGCCACCAGTTACGGACAGGGCTACGAGCAGTACTTC. The chain is built from TRBV24-1 and TRBJ2-7; 8 bases fit TRBD1. V lost 6 bases, J lost 3 bases, and 3 bases stayed unmatched. Per germline, CDR1 KGHDR and CDR2 SFDVKD. CDR3 length equals 13 residues.

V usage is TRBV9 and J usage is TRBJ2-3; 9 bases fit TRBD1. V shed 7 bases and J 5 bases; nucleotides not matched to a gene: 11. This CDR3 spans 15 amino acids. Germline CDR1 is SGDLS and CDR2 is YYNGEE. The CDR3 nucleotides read TGTGCCAGCGGACCCCCGGGACAGGGAGGAGATACGCAGTATTTT. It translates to CASGPPGQGGDTQYF.